Each of the 2 T cell receptor beta chains below was sequenced from the same sample in a study of identical twins (dated by TCRdb to between 2015 and 2016). The library was made by 5' RACE. TCRdb shows the sequencer as Illumina HiSeq 2000. TCRdb trimmed the raw reads at Q25, called clones with MiXCR and kept productive beta chains. Every entry covers one CDR3 protein and lists the most common genes and DNA from its rows. This sample comprises 450,000 to 600,000 distinct CDR3 sequences, about 20% of them detected only once. Approximately 0.52% of the sample is taken by the ten largest. These records were also assigned to another study, of yellow fever vaccine responses in identical twins.

Sequencing input: CD4+ T cells sorted from blood. The receptor set was obtained from a young woman in good health.

This rearrangement joins TRBV20-1 to TRBJ1-1; tentatively, D is TRBD1 (6 bases). Germline CDR1 DFQATT, CDR2 SNEGSKA (reference sequence). Trimming took 3 bases from V and 3 from J, leaving 17 bases between them. The length of the CDR3 is 15 residues. The CDR3 nucleotides read TGCAGTGCTAGTGGGGACGGGGGCTCGGACACTGAAGCTTTCTTT. Amino acids: CSASGDGGSDTEAFF.

The sample holds a few counts of this clonotype. The chain couples TRBV10-3 to TRBJ2-7; possible D gene TRBD2, 5 bases. The CDR3 contains 13 residues. V lost 3 bases, J lost 6 bases, and 12 bases lay in between. The germline CDR1 and CDR2 sequences are ENHRY and SYGVKD. The CDR3 nucleotides are TGTGCCATCAGTGATATGTCCCTAGCCGAGCAGTACTTC. The encoded protein is CAISDMSLAEQYF.